Each of the 9 T cell receptor beta chains below was sequenced from the same sample in a study of radiation and T cells in renal cell carcinoma. The table came from immunoSEQ multiplex PCR; TCRdb's copy has only in-frame clones and leaves some out. The sample carries several thousand clones, around 50% recorded once. The sample's treatment: 15 Gy SBRT to primary tumor, nephrectomy 4 weeks later. The source material was tumor tissue, sampled from a patient whose treatment included radiotherapy and nephrectomy. All receptors come from a man aged 55 to 69 with renal cell carcinoma.

This chain connects TRBV6-1 to TRBJ2-6; perhaps TRBD2 as D (6 bases). Germline V gives CDR1 MNHNS, CDR2 SASEGT. The V and J ends lost 3 bases and 0 bases respectively, with 9 bases between them. CDR3 length: 16 amino acids. As DNA, the CDR3 is TGTGCCAGCAGTGAGGATAGCGGCTCTGGGGCCAACGTCCTGACTTTC. This sequence encodes CASSEDSGSGANVLTF.

In regard to this clone: An end of the junction differs from the germline gene, which may be a read error. Other DNA sequences in this specimen translate into the identical CDR3. The chain has TRBV4-1 and TRBJ2-6; D not certain. This CDR3 region has 16 residues. Germline CDR1 and CDR2: MGHRA and YSYEKL. The CDR3 nucleotides read TGTGCCAGCAGCCAAGATCACAGCTCTGGGGCCAACGTCCTGACTTTC. This codes for CASSQDHSSGANVLTF.

The rearrangement uses TRBV7-2 and TRBJ1-5; D ambiguous. Germline V lookup: CDR1 SGHTA, CDR2 FQGNSA. This CDR3 has 14 residues. Trimming pared 3 bases from V and 2 bases from J, leaving 8 bases between. The CDR3 DNA is TGTGCCAGCAGCTTTACGGGTGGCAATCAGCCCCAGCATTTT. Translated, it gives CASSFTGGNQPQHF.

The chain combines TRBV7-2 with TRBJ2-7, with unresolved D. CDR1 and CDR2 from the germline V gene are SGHTA and FQGNSA. The ends were cut back, 5 bases at V and 2 bases at J, with 16 bases in the middle. The CDR3 consists of 15 residues. Here the CDR3 DNA reads TGTGCCAGCAGCCAAGTGTCCGACGCCACCTACGAGCAGTACTTC. Translation gives CASSQVSDATYEQYF.

The chain carries TRBV16 and TRBJ2-2; D may correspond to TRBD1 or TRBD2 (5 bases each). Germline V gives CDR1 KGHSY, CDR2 FQNENV. The CDR3 covers 14 residues. V gave up 3 bases and J gave up 0 bases, with 5 bases separating them. The CDR3 loop is CASSQGANTGELFF. The CDR3 DNA reads TGTGCCAGCAGCCAGGGGGCGAACACCGGGGAGCTGTTTTTT.

This chain's CDR3 is CASSAGTSGRLETQYF. CDR3 nucleotide sequence: TGCGCCAGCAGCGCGGGGACTAGCGGGAGGTTAGAGACCCAGTACTTC. This chain joins TRBV5-1 and TRBJ2-5, with 15 bases aligning to TRBD2. The V gene's germline CDR1 is SGHRS and CDR2 YFSETQ. V gave up 4 bases and J gave up 4 bases; unmatched junction bases: 5. There are 16 residues in the CDR3.

The rearrangement links TRBV6-4 to TRBJ1-2, with D possibly TRBD1 on 6 matching bases. Deletions cut 2 bases from V and 4 bases from J, with 14 bases between. CDR1 and CDR2 from the germline V gene are MRHNA and SNTAGT. This CDR3 comprises 15 residues. The CDR3: CASSDVAGDGYGYTF. Here the CDR3 DNA reads TGTGCCAGCAGTGACGTGGCAGGGGACGGCTATGGCTACACCTTC.

The genes are TRBV7-2 and TRBJ1-2, with a weak D call TRBD1 (5 bases). This CDR3 region has 15 residues. Trimming took off 1 base at V and 8 bases at J, with 17 bases between the two ends. Germline loops: CDR1 SGHTA, CDR2 FQGNSA. The CDR3 nucleotides read TGTGCCAGCAGCTTAGTGCAGGGTTTGAGGGAAGGCTACACCTTC. This translates into CASSLVQGLREGYTF. Full variable domain (missing parts from reference TRBV7-2 and TRBJ1-2): GAGVSQSPSNKVTEKGKDVELRCDPISGHTALYWYRQSLGQGLEFLIYFQGNSAPDKSGLPSDRFSAERTGGSVSTLTIQRTQQEDSAVYLCASSLVQGLREGYTFGSGTRLTVV.

The chain links TRBV4-1 to TRBJ2-2; D is undetermined. CDR1 is MGHRA and CDR2 is YSYEKL in the germline V gene. The CDR3 sequence is 18 residues long. The germline V and J ends were trimmed by 3 bases and 1 base, with 18 bases remaining between them. The CDR3 region is CASSQIPWWVGNTGELFF. The CDR3 DNA reads TGCGCCAGCAGCCAGATACCCTGGTGGGTGGGGAACACCGGGGAGCTGTTTTTT.